This TCR beta chain stems from a study of blood T cell repertoires in COVID-19. On the study more broadly: Collection of acute and convalescent COVID-19 samples took place in the United States, Italy and Spain.

Measured with immunoSEQ multiplex PCR; TCRdb has only the in-frame clones, and not every one. The sample gives 170,000 or so clones, roughly 89% of which show up once; 9.5% to 15% is in the top ten. V was shortened by 4 bases and J by 4 bases, with 11 bases between the two germline ends. From germline, CDR1 is SNHLY and CDR2 FYNNEI. The CDR3 runs 14 residues. Sequenced material: peripheral blood. This receptor was obtained from a woman aged 65 to 85 with COVID-19, enrolled during active disease. The genes are TRBV2 and TRBJ1-5, with D unresolved. CDR3 DNA sequence: TGTGCCAGCAGTGTGTGGGCGCTTAATCAGCCCCAGCATTTT. Protein sequence: CASSVWALNQPQHF. Supplemented by reference TRBV2 and TRBJ1-5, the full variable domain reads EPEVTQTPSHQVTQMGQEVILRCVPISNHLYFYWYRQILGQKVEFLVSFYNNEISEKSEIFDDQFSVERPDGSNFTLKIRSTKLEDSAMYFCASSVWALNQPQHFGDGTRLSIL.